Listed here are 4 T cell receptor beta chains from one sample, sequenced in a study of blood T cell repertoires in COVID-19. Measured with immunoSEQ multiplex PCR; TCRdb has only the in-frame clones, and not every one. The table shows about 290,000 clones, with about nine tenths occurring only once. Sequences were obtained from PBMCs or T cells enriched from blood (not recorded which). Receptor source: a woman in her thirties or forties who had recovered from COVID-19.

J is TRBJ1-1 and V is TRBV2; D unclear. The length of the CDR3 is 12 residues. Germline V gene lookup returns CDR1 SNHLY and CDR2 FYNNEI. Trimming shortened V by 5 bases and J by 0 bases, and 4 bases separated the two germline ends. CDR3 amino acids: CASSPLNTEAFF. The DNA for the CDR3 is TGTGCCAGCAGTCCATTGAACACTGAAGCTTTCTTT.

The CDR3 protein is CSAGHLYGYTF. The CDR3 DNA follows: TGCAGTGCTGGACACCTCTATGGCTACACCTTC. The chain is built from TRBV20-1 and TRBJ1-2, with D possibly matching TRBD1 (5 bases). Germline V lookup: CDR1 DFQATT, CDR2 SNEGSKA (reference sequence). The ends were cut back, 5 bases at V and 4 bases at J, with 8 bases in the middle. This CDR3 is 11 amino acids long.

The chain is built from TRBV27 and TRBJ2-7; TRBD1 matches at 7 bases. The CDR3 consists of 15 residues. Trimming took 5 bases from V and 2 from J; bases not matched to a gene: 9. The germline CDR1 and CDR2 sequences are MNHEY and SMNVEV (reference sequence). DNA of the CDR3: TGTGCCAGCAGTCCAGACAGGGCGAGGGCCTACGAGCAGTACTTC. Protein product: CASSPDRARAYEQYF.

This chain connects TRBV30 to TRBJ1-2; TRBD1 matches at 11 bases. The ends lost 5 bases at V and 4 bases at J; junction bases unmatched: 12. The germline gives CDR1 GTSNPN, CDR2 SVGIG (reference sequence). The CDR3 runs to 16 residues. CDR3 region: CAWDSGQGAGRYGYTF. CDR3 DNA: TGTGCCTGGGATTCAGGACAGGGGGCTGGGCGCTATGGCTACACCTTC.